Listed here are 29 T cell receptor beta chains from one sample, sequenced in a study of blood T cell repertoires in COVID-19. Sequencing was performed with immunoSEQ multiplex PCR; in TCRdb, only in-frame clones are kept and a portion is missing. The sample has around 100,000 clones, over 70% seen once. Sequenced sample: peripheral blood. These receptors were collected from a man older than 75 with acute or convalescent COVID-19.

The chain's CDR3 is CASSQSGQRSETQYF. CDR3 DNA sequence: TGTGCCAGCAGCCAATCGGGACAACGGTCAGAGACCCAGTACTTC. The rearrangement joins TRBV3-1 (or the pseudogene TRBV3-2) to TRBJ2-5, with D possibly TRBD1 on 6 matching bases. Germline V gene lookup returns CDR1 LGHDT and CDR2 YNNKEL (reference sequence). This CDR3 is 15 amino acids long. The V end was cut by 2 bases, the J end by 4 bases, with 14 bases between.

This clone was observed once. The chain uses TRBV18 and TRBJ1-1; possible D gene TRBD1, 5 bases. CDR1 and CDR2 from the germline V gene are KGHSH and LQKENI. V was pared by 4 bases and J by 0 bases, with 15 bases between. CDR3 size: 16 residues. The CDR3 reads CASSLRFGGMNTEAFF. CDR3 nucleotide sequence: TGTGCCAGCTCACTCCGTTTTGGGGGGATGAACACTGAAGCTTTCTTT.

The count of this clone is one. The chain couples TRBV6-5 to TRBJ2-7; D might be TRBD1 (5 bases). The length of the CDR3 is 15 residues. V was shortened by 0 bases and J by 2 bases, with 11 bases between the two germline ends. Germline V CDR1 and CDR2: MNHEY, SVGAGI. CDR3 sequence reads: CASSYSSETAYEQYF. In DNA form, the CDR3 reads TGTGCCAGCAGTTACTCGAGTGAGACAGCCTACGAGCAGTACTTC.

The genes are TRBV7-2 and TRBJ1-2; 10 bases line up with TRBD1. J was trimmed by 8 bases and V by 5 bases; bases with no gene match: 14. The CDR3 extends over 16 amino acids. The V gene's germline CDR1 is SGHTA and CDR2 FQGNSA. The CDR3 nucleotides read TGTGCCAGCAGCATCCCGGGACAGGGGAGTATGATGGGCTACACCTTC. It yields the protein CASSIPGQGSMMGYTF.

J is TRBJ1-2 and V is TRBV24-1; D is undetermined. Deletions cut 2 bases from V and 1 base from J, with 7 bases between. The CDR3 length is 14 residues. The germline gives CDR1 KGHDR, CDR2 SFDVKD. The CDR3 DNA reads as TGTGCCACCAGTGATTATAGCAGTAACTATGGCTACACCTTC. It yields the protein CATSDYSSNYGYTF.

J is TRBJ1-4 and V is TRBV30; D is possibly TRBD1 (6 bases). The CDR3 consists of 12 residues. Trimming took off 5 bases at V and 4 bases at J, with 8 bases between the two ends. Looked up from germline, CDR1 is GTSNPN and CDR2 is SVGIG (reference sequence). In DNA, the CDR3 is TGTGCCTGGGACAGGAATAATGAAAAACTGTTTTTT. It codes for CAWDRNNEKLFF.

The J gene is TRBJ2-7, the V gene TRBV6-5; 12 bases align to TRBD1. CDR1 and CDR2 (germline): MNHEY, SVGAGI. The CDR3 is 14 residues long. V lost 6 bases and J lost 7; bases outside the gene matches: 7. The CDR3 nucleotides read TGTGCCAGCAGCCAGGGACAGGGGGCCAGGGAGCAGTACTTC. Its translation: CASSQGQGAREQYF.

This clone appeared once. The rearrangement uses TRBV7-9 and TRBJ1-1; no firm D call. CDR1 is SEHNR and CDR2 is FQNEAQ in the germline V gene (reference sequence). V was pared by 5 bases and J by 1 base, with 14 bases between. The CDR3 is 15 residues long. CDR3 amino acids: CASSPPAGRNTEAFF. CDR3 coding DNA: TGTGCCAGCAGCCCTCCGGCGGGCAGGAACACTGAAGCTTTCTTT.

The chain links TRBV6-7 to TRBJ1-1; 11 positions agree with TRBD1. TRBV6-7 qualifies as an ORF whose function is uncertain. J lost 4 bases, V lost 8 bases, and 0 bases had no gene match. The CDR3 contains 12 residues. The CDR3 DNA sequence: TGTGCCAGCGGGACAGGGGGCACTGAAGCTTTCTTT. It codes for CASGTGGTEAFF.

This chain uses TRBV4-3 with TRBJ1-3; D unresolved. This CDR3 comprises 13 residues. Germline CDR1 LGHNA, CDR2 YSLEER. The germline V and J ends were trimmed by 1 base and 13 bases, with 14 bases remaining between them. The CDR3 DNA reads as TGCGCCAGCAGCCAAGGTGGTGAGGGAATGATATATTTT. Encoded protein: CASSQGGEGMIYF.

The chain links TRBV9 to TRBJ1-3; D gene unclear. The CDR3 spans 13 residues. V lost 4 bases to trimming and J lost 4 bases, with 9 bases between them. CDR1 and CDR2 (germline): SGDLS, YYNGEE. CDR3 sequence: CASSNLGGNTIYF. The CDR3 nucleotides are TGTGCCAGCAGCAACCTCGGGGGAAACACCATATATTTT.

This chain links TRBV27 with TRBJ2-7; 7 bases are a match to TRBD2. The CDR3 totals 14 residues. Per the germline V gene, CDR1 is MNHEY and CDR2 is SMNVEV (reference sequence). The ends lost 4 bases at V and 5 bases at J; junction bases unmatched: 8. The CDR3 nucleotides are TGTGCCAGCAGTTCCAATGGGGGGAGGGACGAGCAGTACTTC. This encodes CASSSNGGRDEQYF.

J is TRBJ2-1 and V is TRBV6-2 or TRBV6-3; D possibly corresponds to TRBD2 (5 bases). Germline CDR1 is MNHEY and CDR2 is SVGEGT. V dropped 1 base and J dropped 5 bases, with 6 bases sitting between them. The CDR3 is made up of 13 amino acids. In nucleotides, the CDR3 is TGTGCCAGCAGTTACTTGAGGGACAATGAGCAGTTCTTC. It is translated as CASSYLRDNEQFF.

V usage is TRBV6-5 and J usage is TRBJ2-1; 12 bases align to TRBD2. Germline lookup yields CDR1 MNHEY and CDR2 SVGAGI. This CDR3 spans 15 amino acids. V was clipped by 0 bases and J by 10 bases; unmatched bases: 4. Here the CDR3 reads CASSYSTSGSNEQFF. CDR3 sequence (DNA): TGTGCCAGCAGTTACTCGACTAGCGGGAGCAACGAGCAGTTCTTC.

This clone was detected only once. The J gene is TRBJ2-5, the V gene TRBV3-1 (or the pseudogene TRBV3-2); 9 bases agree with TRBD1. CDR1 is LGHDT and CDR2 is YNNKEL in the germline V gene (reference sequence). J gave up 3 bases and V 3 bases, and 2 bases lay outside the gene matches. This CDR3 is 14 amino acids long. The CDR3 loop reads CASSQGQGKETQYF. The CDR3 DNA is TGTGCCAGCAGCCAGGGACAGGGTAAAGAGACCCAGTACTTC.

The V call is TRBV6-2 or TRBV6-3, the J call TRBJ2-5; 9 bases are shared with TRBD1. The germline gives CDR1 MNHEY, CDR2 SVGEGT. The CDR3 is 15 amino acids. With V trimmed by 3 bases and J by 4 bases, 6 bases remained unmatched. The chain's CDR3 is CASSYGDRERETQYF. The CDR3 region has the DNA TGTGCCAGCAGTTATGGGGACAGGGAACGAGAGACCCAGTACTTC.

J is TRBJ2-5 and V is TRBV6-2 or TRBV6-3, with 7 bases identical to TRBD2. Germline V CDR1 and CDR2: MNHEY, SVGEGT. The V segment lost 5 bases and the J segment 5 bases; nucleotides outside the gene matches: 14. There are 16 residues in the CDR3. The CDR3 protein is CASSPLGSPGGETQYF. DNA of the CDR3: TGTGCCAGCAGTCCGCTGGGTTCCCCCGGGGGGGAGACCCAGTACTTC.

The chain uses TRBV5-4 and TRBJ1-2; TRBD1 agrees at 8 bases. This CDR3 is built from 16 residues. Germline trimming cut 3 bases from V and 0 bases from J; bases unmatched to any gene: 7. Germline CDR1 SGHNT, CDR2 YYREEE (reference sequence). CDR3 protein: CASSSQGAPANYGYTF. In DNA, the CDR3 is TGTGCCAGCAGCTCTCAGGGGGCTCCGGCTAACTATGGCTACACCTTC.

This chain links TRBV3-1 (or the pseudogene TRBV3-2) with TRBJ1-2; 7 bases map to TRBD1. The trim removed 0 bases at V and 6 bases at J, leaving 7 bases unmatched. This CDR3 is built from 15 residues. Germline CDR1 and CDR2: LGHDT and YNNKEL (reference sequence). The CDR3 loop reads CASSQDWRQGDGYTF. For the CDR3, the DNA is TGTGCCAGCAGCCAAGACTGGCGACAGGGTGATGGCTACACCTTC.

The rearrangement uses TRBV19 and TRBJ1-1; 11 bases line up with TRBD1. CDR1 and CDR2 (germline): LNHDA, SQIVND (reference sequence). The CDR3 is 16 residues long. J lost 1 base, V lost 10 bases, and 11 bases had no gene match. The CDR3 sequence is CATLPWGTGGNTEAFF. In DNA form, the CDR3 reads TGTGCCACCCTTCCTTGGGGGACAGGGGGGAACACTGAAGCTTTCTTT. Based on the CDR3 plus reference TRBV19 and TRBJ1-1, the full variable domain is DGGITQSPKYLFRKEGQNVTLSCEQNLNHDAMYWYRQDPGQGLRLIYYSQIVNDFQKGDIAEGYSVSREKKESFPLTVTSAQKNPTAFYLCATLPWGTGGNTEAFFGQGTRLTVV.

This clone was seen just once. CDR3 amino acids: CASSPGTGDSTDTQYF. CDR3 bases: TGTGCCAGTAGTCCCGGTACAGGTGACAGCACAGATACGCAGTATTTT. The chain couples TRBV19 to TRBJ2-3; D is possibly TRBD1 (5 bases). Germline loops: CDR1 LNHDA, CDR2 SQIVND (reference sequence). The CDR3 is 16 residues long. Deletions cut 5 bases from V and 0 bases from J, with 15 bases between.

CDR3 residues: CASSLVGGLNTEAFF. CDR3 DNA sequence: TGCGCCAGCAGCTTGGTTGGCGGCCTGAACACTGAAGCTTTCTTT. V usage is TRBV5-1 and J usage is TRBJ1-1; D uncertain. V was shortened by 0 bases and J by 0 bases, with 9 bases between the two germline ends. Looked up from germline, CDR1 is SGHRS and CDR2 is YFSETQ. CDR3 length equals 15 residues.

The chain is built from TRBV19 and TRBJ2-2; tentative D call: TRBD1 (6 bases). This CDR3 is 13 amino acids long. The germline V gene encodes CDR1 LNHDA and CDR2 SQIVND (reference sequence). V shed 4 bases and J shed 8 bases, with 11 bases lying between them. The DNA of the CDR3 is TGTGCCAGTAGTACCGCCGGGACAGGGGAGCTGTTTTTT. Its protein is CASSTAGTGELFF.

Points on this clone: Other DNA variants within this sample encode the same CDR3. The J gene is TRBJ1-1, the V gene TRBV11-3; 7 bases fit TRBD1. The CDR3 contains 13 residues. With V trimmed by 3 bases and J by 3 bases, 1 base remained unmatched. Germline V lookup: CDR1 SGHNT, CDR2 YENEEA. CDR3 DNA: TGTGCCAGCAGCTTTGACAGGGACACTGAAGCTTTCTTT. Residues: CASSFDRDTEAFF.

The chain uses TRBV14 and TRBJ1-6, with 11 bases matching TRBD1. V dropped 1 base and J dropped 7; count of bases not matched to a gene: 3. The CDR3 is made up of 16 amino acids. The germline V gene encodes CDR1 SGHDN and CDR2 FVKESK. Written as DNA, the CDR3 is TGTGCCAGCAGCCAAGCAGGACAGGGGGCAAATTCACCCCTCCACTTT. This encodes CASSQAGQGANSPLHF. Supplemented by reference TRBV14 and TRBJ1-6, the full variable domain reads EAGVTQFPSHSVIEKGQTVTLRCDPISGHDNLYWYRRVMGKEIKFLLHFVKESKQDESGMPNNRFLAERTGGTYSTLKVQPAELEDSGVYFCASSQAGQGANSPLHFGNGTRLTVT.

The genes are TRBV20-1 and TRBJ1-6; weak D call: TRBD1 (5 bases). V lost 5 bases and J lost 14, with 10 bases in between. Germline V CDR1 and CDR2: DFQATT, SNEGSKA (reference sequence). CDR3 length: 10 residues. DNA for the CDR3: TGCAGTGCTCTCCGGGGGGCCCTCCACTTT. Its protein product is CSALRGALHF.

The chain joins TRBV11-2 to TRBJ1-2; tentative D call: TRBD1 (6 bases). Trimming removed 7 bases at V and 0 bases at J, with 12 bases between. The germline gives CDR1 SGHAT, CDR2 FQNNGV. This CDR3 has 14 residues. CDR3 amino acids: CASTREGANYGYTF. The CDR3, as DNA: TGTGCCAGCACCCGAGAGGGGGCTAACTATGGCTACACCTTC.

J is TRBJ2-1 and V is TRBV5-1, with TRBD1 matching 7 bases. The V gene's germline CDR1 is SGHRS and CDR2 YFSETQ. The CDR3 covers 13 residues. J was trimmed by 0 bases and V by 8 bases; bases with no gene match: 2. The CDR3: CARGQNSYNEQFF. CDR3 coding DNA: TGCGCCAGGGGACAGAACTCCTACAATGAGCAGTTCTTC.

The J gene is TRBJ2-1, the V gene TRBV5-4; D call uncertain. From germline, CDR1 is SGHNT and CDR2 YYREEE (reference sequence). CDR3 length equals 16 residues. V was cut by 4 bases and J by 5 bases, with 19 bases left in between. The CDR3 DNA sequence: TGTGCCAGCAGCCCGGTTTACGGGTCCGCCGACAATGAGCAGTTCTTC. This gives the protein CASSPVYGSADNEQFF.